This T cell receptor (beta chain) was identified during a study of T cells after yellow fever vaccination. In the study overall: SMART-Seq v4 Ultra Low Input prepared libraries from low-cell fractions.

This clonotype occurred many times. Its specificity is not known. General study results and limits: Subsequent to the booster, the majority of primary-vaccination clones reappeared (around 96% CD4, approximately 90% CD8).

TCRdb redid the calling of the 5' RACE reads with MiXCR, one entry per CDR3 protein. Here the sample spans fewer than 400,000 distinct CDR3 sequences, around 10% being singletons. Germline V CDR1 and CDR2: MNHNY, SVGAGI (reference sequence). The J segment lost 3 bases and the V segment lost 5 bases, leaving 6 bases of the junction unmatched. The CDR3 has 14 residues. Sequencing was performed on CD4+ T cells sorted from PBMCs, taken 45 days after the yellow fever booster vaccination. This clonotype was obtained from a young man who received the YFV17D yellow fever vaccine. The rearrangement links TRBV6-6 to TRBJ1-2, with TRBD1 matching over 7 bases. The CDR3 DNA follows: TGTGCCAGCAGTCGGCCCGGGACAGACTATGGCTACACCTTC. Amino acids: CASSRPGTDYGYTF.